Below are 26 T cell receptor beta chains sequenced from a single sample in a study of T-cell memory formation after mild COVID-19. TCRdb redid the calling of the 5' RACE reads with MiXCR, one entry per CDR3 protein. The table has under 300,000 distinct CDR3 sequences, 7% to 10% seen once; the top ten hold less than 25%. Source material: PBMCs or a T cell subset sorted from them (not recorded which). Receptors were obtained from a man between 18 and 35 years old who had mild COVID-19 (a few samples of this study predate the infection). Cell type and time point are not known.

This chain links TRBV4-1 with TRBJ2-5; D may match TRBD1 or TRBD2 (5 bases each). The CDR3 extends over 15 amino acids. V was trimmed by 2 bases and J by 4 bases, leaving 14 bases between them. Germline assignment: CDR1 MGHRA and CDR2 YSYEKL. CDR3 nucleotide sequence: TGCGCCAGCAGCCAAACGGGACGGATCTCAGAGACCCAGTACTTC. It is translated as CASSQTGRISETQYF.

This clonotype was observed a few times. CDR3 sequence: CASSQRDRGFIGELFF. The CDR3 DNA follows: TGCGCCAGCAGCCAGCGGGACAGGGGTTTTATCGGGGAGCTGTTTTTT. The rearrangement uses TRBV4-3 and TRBJ2-2, with 10 positions matching TRBD1. Germline V gene data show CDR1 as LGHNA and CDR2 as YSLEER. This CDR3 is built from 16 residues. V was clipped by 3 bases and J by 7 bases; unmatched bases: 8.

This clonotype was observed a few times. The CDR3 bases are TGTGCCAGCACCCCGACAGGCAATGAGCAGTTCTTC. Its translation is CASTPTGNEQFF. The V gene is TRBV27, the J gene TRBJ2-1, with D perhaps matching TRBD1 (6 bases). Looked up from germline, CDR1 is MNHEY and CDR2 is SMNVEV (reference sequence). The CDR3 loop spans 12 amino acids. V shed 7 bases and J shed 6 bases, with 10 bases lying between them.

This clonotype occurred a few times. This chain connects TRBV2 to TRBJ2-7, with D hard to call. Germline CDR1 and CDR2: SNHLY and FYNNEI. The CDR3 totals 14 residues. V lost 0 bases to trimming and J lost 3 bases, with 9 bases between them. CDR3 DNA sequence: TGTGCCAGCAGTGAAGCGGCTTTATACTACGAGCAGTACGTC. Residues: CASSEAALYYEQYV.

This clonotype has at least ten counts. The chain has TRBV6-5 and TRBJ2-7; a possible D gene is TRBD1 (6 bases). The length of the CDR3 is 14 residues. Germline lookup yields CDR1 MNHEY and CDR2 SVGAGI. V was pared by 2 bases and J by 6 bases, with 14 bases between. The CDR3 region is CASSYGTGSREQYV. The CDR3, as DNA: TGTGCCAGCAGTTACGGTACAGGGTCGCGCGAGCAGTACGTC.

This clonotype has just a few counts. This rearrangement joins TRBV18 to TRBJ2-7; D uncertain. The germline CDR1 and CDR2 sequences are KGHSH and LQKENI. Trimming pared 1 base from V and 2 bases from J, leaving 12 bases between. The length of the CDR3 is 15 residues. CDR3 region: CASSPRTGGAYEQYF. The CDR3 DNA follows: TGTGCCAGCTCACCACGTACGGGCGGCGCCTACGAGCAGTACTTC.

This clonotype was counted only a few times. The rearrangement links TRBV24-1 to TRBJ1-5, with TRBD1 matching over 9 bases. The germline gives CDR1 KGHDR, CDR2 SFDVKD. V shed 5 bases, J shed 3 bases, and the junction held 7 bases outside the gene matches. The CDR3 runs to 16 residues. The CDR3 sequence: CATSGGRDRDNQPQHF. The CDR3 coding sequence is TGTGCCACCAGTGGCGGCCGGGACAGGGACAATCAGCCCCAGCATTTT.

The chain combines TRBV11-2 with TRBJ2-3; a possible D gene is TRBD2 (5 bases). From germline, CDR1 is SGHAT and CDR2 FQNNGV. This CDR3 region has 15 residues. The V end was cut by 5 bases, the J end by 0 bases, with 12 bases between. The CDR3, as DNA: TGTGCCAGCAGCCCAGGCCGGGGTAGCACAGATACGCAGTATTTT. Amino acid sequence: CASSPGRGSTDTQYF.

V and J are TRBV20-1 and TRBJ1-1, with unresolved D. The CDR3 is 11 amino acids. Trimming stripped 3 bases from V and 4 bases from J, with 6 bases between. Germline V lookup: CDR1 DFQATT, CDR2 SNEGSKA (reference sequence). The CDR3 here is CSASSGTEAFF. The DNA for the CDR3 is TGCAGTGCTAGTTCTGGCACTGAAGCTTTCTTT.

This clonotype has a handful of counts. V is TRBV7-2 and J is TRBJ1-5; 9 positions agree with TRBD1. Germline-derived CDR1 and CDR2 are SGHTA and FQGNSA. The trim removed 7 bases at V and 2 bases at J, leaving 3 bases unmatched. The CDR3 spans 14 residues. The CDR3 DNA follows: TGTGCCAGCACGGGACAGGGTGGCAATCAGCCCCAGCATTTT. Its translation: CASTGQGGNQPQHF.

This chain links TRBV5-4 with TRBJ1-2; a weak D match, TRBD1 (5 bases). V lost 0 bases and J lost 8, with 17 bases in between. This CDR3 region has 15 residues. Germline-derived CDR1 and CDR2 are SGHNT and YYREEE (reference sequence). The CDR3 is CASSLDFGGGSGYTF. In DNA, the CDR3 is TGTGCCAGCAGCTTGGATTTTGGGGGAGGAAGCGGCTACACCTTC.

About this clonotype itself: One junction end disagrees with the germline gene, perhaps due to a read error. The J gene is TRBJ2-2, the V gene TRBV10-3; D is undetermined. This CDR3 has 11 residues. Germline V gives CDR1 ENHRY, CDR2 SYGVKD. DNA for the CDR3: TGTGCCATCAGAGAGTGGGGGGAGCTGTTTTTT. It translates to CAIREWGELFF.

This clonotype was counted between two and nine times. The genes are TRBV5-1 and TRBJ1-6; maybe TRBD1 (5 bases). The CDR3 has 12 residues. V gave up 4 bases and J gave up 8 bases, with 7 bases separating them. Germline V CDR1 and CDR2: SGHRS, YFSETQ. The chain's CDR3 is CASSQGHSPLHF. The CDR3 nucleotides read TGCGCCAGCAGCCAGGGTCATTCACCCCTCCACTTT. Filled out from reference TRBV5-1 and TRBJ1-6, the complete variable domain reads KAGVTQTPRYLIKTRGQQVTLSCSPISGHRSVSWYQQTPGQGLQFLFEYFSETQRNKGNFPGRFSGRQFSNSRSEMNVSTLELGDSALYLCASSQGHSPLHFGNGTRLTVT.

V is TRBV5-1 and J is TRBJ1-6, with D unresolved. Per germline, CDR1 SGHRS and CDR2 YFSETQ. With 0 bases removed from V and 1 base from J, the gap between germline ends came to 11 bases. This CDR3 contains 17 residues. DNA of the CDR3: TGCGCCAGCAGCTTGGATGAGGGTGGGTCCTATAATTCACCCCTCCACTTT. The encoded protein is CASSLDEGGSYNSPLHF. Full variable domain (outside the CDR3, taken from reference TRBV5-1 and TRBJ1-6): KAGVTQTPRYLIKTRGQQVTLSCSPISGHRSVSWYQQTPGQGLQFLFEYFSETQRNKGNFPGRFSGRQFSNSRSEMNVSTLELGDSALYLCASSLDEGGSYNSPLHFGNGTRLTVT.

In its sample, this clonotype was seen many times. This chain joins TRBV7-9 and TRBJ1-2; no definite D call. The V and J ends lost 4 bases and 5 bases respectively, with 14 bases between them. Germline CDR1 is SEHNR and CDR2 is FQNEAQ (reference sequence). This CDR3 comprises 14 residues. CDR3 region: CASSSAWGGYGYTF. As DNA, the CDR3 is TGTGCCAGCAGCTCGGCGTGGGGAGGGTATGGCTACACCTTC.

This clonotype was detected a few times. V gene TRBV6-5 combines with J gene TRBJ2-4; D not resolved. Trimming shortened V by 5 bases and J by 7 bases, and 6 bases separated the two germline ends. The CDR3 is made up of 11 amino acids. Germline values: CDR1 MNHEY, CDR2 SVGAGI. CDR3 sequence reads: CASSLANIQYF. The CDR3 coding sequence is TGTGCCAGCAGTCTTGCGAACATTCAGTACTTC.

This clonotype was observed a few times. J is TRBJ1-1 and V is TRBV11-2; D might be TRBD1 (5 bases). The germline gives CDR1 SGHAT, CDR2 FQNNGV. Trimming took off 4 bases at V and 6 bases at J, with 18 bases between the two ends. The CDR3 has 15 amino acids. The CDR3 spells CASSSGRVFGPEAFF. For the CDR3, the DNA is TGTGCCAGCAGCTCCGGCAGGGTTTTCGGACCTGAAGCTTTCTTT.

The table lists this clonotype with a count of one. V is TRBV7-2 and J is TRBJ2-3; TRBD1 matches 7 bases. CDR3 length: 13 amino acids. Germline V gene sequence: CDR1 SGHTA, CDR2 FQGNSA. Trimming removed 5 bases from V and 6 bases from J; junction bases left unmatched: 5. The DNA for the CDR3 is TGTGCCAGCAGCGGGGACAGTCGGGATACGCAGTATTTT. This gives the protein CASSGDSRDTQYF.

In its sample, this clonotype was seen a few times. The rearrangement links TRBV11-3 to TRBJ2-2; a possible D gene is TRBD1 (6 bases). CDR1 SGHNT and CDR2 YENEEA come from the germline V gene. Trimming removed 5 bases at V and 0 bases at J, with 13 bases between. This CDR3 region has 16 residues. CDR3 in amino acids: CASSILQGTNTGELFF. For the CDR3, the DNA is TGTGCCAGCAGCATACTACAGGGTACGAACACCGGGGAGCTGTTTTTT.

This clonotype was found a few times. One end of the junction does not line up with germline, which may come from a read error. J is TRBJ2-7 and V is TRBV6-2 or TRBV6-3, with D unresolved. Germline lookup yields CDR1 MNHEY and CDR2 SVGEGT. CDR3 length equals 11 residues. CDR3 sequence (DNA): TGTGCCAGCAGGTCGACCTACGGGCAGTACTTC. Its protein product is CASRSTYGQYF.

This clonotype was seen a handful of times. This chain joins TRBV5-1 and TRBJ1-2; no clear D gene. V was pared by 4 bases and J by 0 bases, with 7 bases between. Germline CDR1 and CDR2: SGHRS and YFSETQ. The CDR3 has 13 amino acids. CDR3: CASSAGANYGYTF. In DNA form, the CDR3 reads TGCGCCAGCAGCGCAGGAGCTAACTATGGCTACACCTTC. Based on the CDR3 plus reference TRBV5-1 and TRBJ1-2, the full variable domain is KAGVTQTPRYLIKTRGQQVTLSCSPISGHRSVSWYQQTPGQGLQFLFEYFSETQRNKGNFPGRFSGRQFSNSRSEMNVSTLELGDSALYLCASSAGANYGYTFGSGTRLTVV.

The rearrangement uses TRBV4-2 and TRBJ1-4; 11 bases match TRBD1. V lost 0 bases and J lost 7; bases outside the gene matches: 10. The CDR3 loop spans 18 amino acids. Per the germline V gene, CDR1 is LGHNA and CDR2 is YNFKEQ. The CDR3 is CASSQEMTPGQGGEKLFF. CDR3 DNA sequence: TGTGCCAGCAGCCAAGAAATGACACCGGGACAGGGGGGTGAAAAACTGTTTTTT.

This clonotype was seen only a few times. The V gene is TRBV4-2, the J gene TRBJ2-5; 10 nucleotides agree with TRBD1. The CDR3 runs to 15 residues. CDR1 is LGHNA, CDR2 YNFKEQ, per germline. V lost 3 bases to trimming and J lost 2 bases; unmatched junction nucleotides: 3. The DNA of the CDR3 is TGTGCCAGCAGCCAGCTGGGACAGGGGCAAGAGACCCAGTACTTC. Translating gives CASSQLGQGQETQYF.

This clonotype was detected only a few times. The J gene is TRBJ2-1, the V gene TRBV5-1; perhaps TRBD1 as D (6 bases). This CDR3 is 13 amino acids long. Germline CDR1 and CDR2: SGHRS and YFSETQ. Between the trimmed V and J ends, which lost 0 bases and 14 bases, there was a span of 15 bases. This chain's CDR3 is CASSLGPGAQEFF. DNA of the CDR3: TGCGCCAGCAGCTTGGGCCCAGGGGCGCAGGAGTTCTTC.

This clonotype was found a few times. V usage is TRBV5-1 and J usage is TRBJ2-5; D unresolved. Between the trimmed V and J ends, which lost 3 bases and 3 bases, there was a span of 9 bases. CDR3 length equals 13 residues. Per germline, CDR1 SGHRS and CDR2 YFSETQ. For the CDR3, the DNA is TGCGCCAGCAGCTCCCCCAGCGAAGAGACCCAGTACTTC. It yields the protein CASSSPSEETQYF. The full variable domain, with the rest looked up from reference TRBV5-1 and TRBJ2-5, is KAGVTQTPRYLIKTRGQQVTLSCSPISGHRSVSWYQQTPGQGLQFLFEYFSETQRNKGNFPGRFSGRQFSNSRSEMNVSTLELGDSALYLCASSSPSEETQYFGPGTRLLVL.

There are many counts of this clonotype. The gene calls are TRBV4-1 and TRBJ2-4, with 9 bases fitting TRBD2. V was clipped by 1 base and J by 0 bases; unmatched bases: 10. The germline V gene has CDR1 MGHRA and CDR2 YSYEKL. The length of the CDR3 is 19 residues. CDR3 in DNA: TGCGCCAGCAGCCAAGGAAGGGGGCGGGAGGGAATAGCCAAAAACATTCAGTACTTC. This encodes CASSQGRGREGIAKNIQYF.